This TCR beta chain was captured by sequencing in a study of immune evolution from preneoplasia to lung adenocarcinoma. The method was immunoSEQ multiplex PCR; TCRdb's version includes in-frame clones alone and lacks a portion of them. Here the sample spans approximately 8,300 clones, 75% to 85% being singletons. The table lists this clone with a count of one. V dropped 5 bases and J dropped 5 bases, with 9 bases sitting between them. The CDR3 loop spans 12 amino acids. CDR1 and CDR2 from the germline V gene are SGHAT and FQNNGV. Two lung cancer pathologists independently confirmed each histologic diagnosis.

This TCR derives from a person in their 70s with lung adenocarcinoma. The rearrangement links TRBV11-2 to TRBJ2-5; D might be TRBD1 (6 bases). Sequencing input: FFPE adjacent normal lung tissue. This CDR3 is CASSPRGETQYF. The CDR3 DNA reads TGTGCCAGCAGCCCGAGGGGGGAGACCCAGTACTTC.